The present TCR beta chain was sequenced within a study of T cells after yellow fever vaccination. The length of the CDR3 is 14 residues. The V gene's germline CDR1 is SGHRS and CDR2 YFSETQ. V was clipped by 1 base and J by 3 bases; unmatched bases: 3. In making TCR cDNA, 5'RACE template switching added a universal primer site and UMIs to it. One entry per CDR3 protein results from TCRdb running MiXCR on the 5' RACE reads. The sample consists of roughly 340,000 distinct CDR3 sequences, under 5% of them appearing once. J is TRBJ1-1 and V is TRBV5-1; 7 positions match TRBD1. The source material was PBMCs, sampled 5 days after the yellow fever booster vaccination. The TCR was taken from a man between 18 and 35 years old who received the YFV17D yellow fever vaccine. In DNA, the CDR3 is TGCGCCAGCAGCTTGCGACAGGGTCACACTGAAGCTTTCTTT. Translated: CASSLRQGHTEAFF. The full variable domain, its missing parts supplied by reference TRBV5-1 and TRBJ1-1, is KAGVTQTPRYLIKTRGQQVTLSCSPISGHRSVSWYQQTPGQGLQFLFEYFSETQRNKGNFPGRFSGRQFSNSRSEMNVSTLELGDSALYLCASSLRQGHTEAFFGQGTRLTVV.